The 10 T cell receptor beta chains reported below all come from one sample, sequenced in a study of T cell changes during pregnancy in multiple sclerosis. Sequenced by immunoSEQ multiplex PCR; TCRdb stores in-frame clones only, minus some. The table lists 60,000 or so clones, 80% to 90% of them singletons, with 2.5% in the top ten. This material consisted of peripheral blood, taken in the first trimester of pregnancy. These TCRs come from a female donor with multiple sclerosis, enrolled in a pregnancy study.

This chain uses TRBV28 with TRBJ2-7, with 13 positions matching TRBD2. CDR1 and CDR2 (germline): MDHEN, SYDVKM. This CDR3 spans 16 amino acids. Trimming at V came to 6 bases and at J to 6 bases, leaving 11 bases not matched to a gene. The CDR3 protein is CASSPGLAGVLSEQYF. The CDR3 DNA is TGTGCCAGCAGCCCCGGACTAGCGGGGGTCTTGTCCGAGCAGTACTTC.

This chain uses TRBV5-4 with TRBJ2-7; TRBD2 matches 9 bases. CDR3 length equals 15 residues. J gave up 6 bases and V 1 base, and 8 bases lay outside the gene matches. CDR1 is SGHNT and CDR2 is YYREEE in the germline V gene (reference sequence). Written as DNA, the CDR3 is TGTGCCAGCAGCTTGAGCTCGCTAGCGGGACGCGAGCAGTACTTC. Amino acids: CASSLSSLAGREQYF.

The genes are TRBV14 and TRBJ2-5; a possible D gene is TRBD1 (6 bases). The germline V gene has CDR1 SGHDN and CDR2 FVKESK. V lost 4 bases and J 4 bases, leaving 13 bases between the germline ends. This CDR3 spans 14 amino acids. CDR3: CASSPTGSGETQYF. DNA of the CDR3: TGTGCCAGCAGCCCCACAGGGTCAGGAGAGACCCAGTACTTC.

The CDR3 bases are TGTGCCACCGGAGACAGGACCTATGGCTACACCTTC. Protein sequence: CATGDRTYGYTF. The rearrangement uses TRBV4-2 and TRBJ1-2, with D possibly being TRBD1 (6 bases). CDR3 size: 12 residues. Trimming shortened V by 10 bases and J by 4 bases, and 13 bases separated the two germline ends. From germline, CDR1 is LGHNA and CDR2 YNFKEQ.

CDR3 sequence: CACGQNQPQHF. The CDR3 region has the DNA TGTGCCTGCGGACAGAATCAGCCCCAGCATTTT. The rearrangement joins TRBV30 to TRBJ1-5; D might be TRBD1 (6 bases). The CDR3 has 11 amino acids. Germline values: CDR1 GTSNPN, CDR2 SVGIG (reference sequence). Between the trimmed V and J ends, which lost 6 bases and 4 bases, there was a span of 7 bases. The full variable domain, in which reference TRBV30 and TRBJ1-5 provide the parts outside the CDR3, is SQTIHQWPATLVQPVGSPLSLECTVEGTSNPNLYWYRQAAGRGLQLLFYSVGIGQISSEVPQNLSASRPQDRQFILSSKKLLLSDSGFYLCACGQNQPQHFGDGTRLSIL.

V and J are TRBV6-8 and TRBJ1-1; no firm D call. Germline lookup yields CDR1 MNHGY and CDR2 SAAAGT. V shed 7 bases and J shed 5 bases, with 17 bases lying between them. The CDR3 length is 14 residues. In DNA form, the CDR3 reads TGTGCCAGCAACCCCGGGAAGGTTGGGACTGAAGCTTTCTTT. Its protein is CASNPGKVGTEAFF.

The CDR3 nucleotides are TGTGCCAGCAGCTTGGGGGGAGCGGGCCAAGAGACCCAGTACTTC. This encodes CASSLGGAGQETQYF. V and J are TRBV11-2 and TRBJ2-5; a possible D gene is TRBD2 (6 bases). Germline CDR1 and CDR2: SGHAT and FQNNGV. The V end was cut by 3 bases, the J end by 1 base, with 12 bases between. There are 15 residues in the CDR3.

The chain employs TRBV25-1 and TRBJ2-5, with D maybe TRBD1 (6 bases). The CDR3 is 14 amino acids. Germline CDR1 reads MGHDK; CDR2 reads SYGVNS. Trimming shortened V by 6 bases and J by 3 bases, and 14 bases separated the two germline ends. For the CDR3, the DNA is TGTGCCAGCAGGGGCAGGGGACAAAAAGAGACCCAGTACTTC. This translates into CASRGRGQKETQYF.

This rearrangement joins TRBV6-1 to TRBJ2-7, with 8 bases fitting TRBD2. The CDR3 is made up of 14 amino acids. V was pared by 5 bases and J by 6 bases, with 9 bases of the junction left unmatched. From germline, CDR1 is MNHNS and CDR2 SASEGT. The CDR3 nucleotides are TGTGCCAGCAGTACCGGGACTAGTTTATCCGAGCAGTACTTC. Translating it yields CASSTGTSLSEQYF.

The chain combines TRBV19 with TRBJ2-1; D unclear. The germline V and J ends were trimmed by 1 base and 5 bases, with 9 bases remaining between them. The CDR3 runs 14 residues. Germline CDR1 LNHDA, CDR2 SQIVND (reference sequence). This CDR3 is CASSIGGGNNEQFF. CDR3 coding DNA: TGTGCCAGTAGTATAGGAGGCGGAAACAATGAGCAGTTCTTC. Using reference TRBV19 and TRBJ2-1 for the parts outside the CDR3, the full variable domain is DGGITQSPKYLFRKEGQNVTLSCEQNLNHDAMYWYRQDPGQGLRLIYYSQIVNDFQKGDIAEGYSVSREKKESFPLTVTSAQKNPTAFYLCASSIGGGNNEQFFGPGTRLTVL.